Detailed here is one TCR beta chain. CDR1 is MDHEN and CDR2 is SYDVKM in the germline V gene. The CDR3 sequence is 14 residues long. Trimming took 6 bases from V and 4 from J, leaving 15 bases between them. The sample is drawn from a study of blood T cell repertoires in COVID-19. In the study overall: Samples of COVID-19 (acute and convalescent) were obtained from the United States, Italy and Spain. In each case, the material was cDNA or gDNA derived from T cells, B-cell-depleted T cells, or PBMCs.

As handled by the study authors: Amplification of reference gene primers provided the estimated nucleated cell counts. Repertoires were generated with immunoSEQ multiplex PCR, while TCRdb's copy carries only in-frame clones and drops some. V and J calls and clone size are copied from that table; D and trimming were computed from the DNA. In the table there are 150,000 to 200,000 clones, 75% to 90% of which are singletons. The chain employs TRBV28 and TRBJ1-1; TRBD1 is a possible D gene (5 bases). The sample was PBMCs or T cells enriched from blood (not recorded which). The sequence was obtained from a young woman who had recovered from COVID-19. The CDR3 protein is CASSLTGRVTEAFF. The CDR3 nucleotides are TGTGCCAGCAGCCTCACAGGACGAGTCACTGAAGCTTTCTTT.